Following are 19 T cell receptor beta chains from one sample sequenced in a study of T cell responses to AZD1222 COVID-19 vaccine. Clones were sequenced by immunoSEQ multiplex PCR, and TCRdb holds only the in-frame ones, with some missing. The table lists some 170,000 clones, 90% to 95% of them singletons. The specimen was peripheral blood, collected 28 days after the second AZD1222 dose. Source of these receptors: an adult who received the AZD1222 COVID-19 vaccine.

J is TRBJ2-2 and V is TRBV3-1 (or the pseudogene TRBV3-2); 7 bases are a match to TRBD1. The CDR3 runs 18 residues. Per germline, CDR1 LGHDT and CDR2 YNNKEL (reference sequence). Trimming removed 3 bases from V and 1 base from J; junction bases left unmatched: 11. CDR3 region: CASSHWGQSSRNTGELFF. For the CDR3, the DNA is TGTGCCAGCAGCCATTGGGGACAGTCATCCCGGAACACCGGGGAGCTGTTTTTT.

The chain employs TRBV6-1 and TRBJ1-5; tentative D call: TRBD1 (6 bases). The V and J ends lost 1 base and 6 bases respectively, with 10 bases between them. Germline loops: CDR1 MNHNS, CDR2 SASEGT. The CDR3 is 14 amino acids. The CDR3 region has the DNA TGTGCCAGCAGTGAAGGGACAGTCGTTCAGCCCCAGCATTTT. It yields the protein CASSEGTVVQPQHF.

This chain joins TRBV6-5 and TRBJ2-3; no clear D gene. The germline V and J ends were trimmed by 4 bases and 1 base, with 12 bases remaining between them. The CDR3 covers 15 residues. CDR1 and CDR2 (germline): MNHEY, SVGAGI. The CDR3 reads CASSSSPAGTDTQYF. The CDR3 region has the DNA TGTGCCAGCAGTTCATCCCCGGCGGGCACAGATACGCAGTATTTT.

The chain combines TRBV7-2 with TRBJ2-5, with D perhaps matching TRBD2 (7 bases). The length of the CDR3 is 18 residues. Looked up from germline, CDR1 is SGHTA and CDR2 is FQGNSA. V lost 0 bases and J lost 5, with 22 bases in between. CDR3 sequence (DNA): TGTGCCAGCAGCTTAGCCCACGGGGGAGGGGGAATGTTGGAGACCCAGTACTTC. This codes for CASSLAHGGGGMLETQYF.

This chain links TRBV6-4 with TRBJ2-7; weak D call: TRBD2 (5 bases). With 2 bases removed from V and 2 bases from J, the gap between germline ends came to 19 bases. The CDR3 contains 17 residues. Germline V gene data show CDR1 as MRHNA and CDR2 as SNTAGT. This CDR3 is CASSDEVSRLPTYEQYF. The CDR3 bases are TGTGCCAGCAGTGACGAGGTTAGTCGACTACCAACCTACGAGCAGTACTTC.

The V gene is TRBV10-3, the J gene TRBJ2-1, with 8 nucleotides matching TRBD1. Germline assignment: CDR1 ENHRY and CDR2 SYGVKD. The CDR3 contains 14 residues. J was trimmed by 3 bases and V by 5 bases; bases with no gene match: 3. The CDR3 sequence is CAISQGANYNEQFF. The CDR3 DNA sequence: TGTGCCATCAGTCAGGGGGCCAACTACAATGAGCAGTTCTTC.

The chain joins TRBV3-1 (or the pseudogene TRBV3-2) to TRBJ2-2; 9 positions match TRBD2. The CDR3 covers 16 residues. The V gene end was trimmed by 0 bases and the J gene end by 1 base; junction bases not matched to a gene: 0. Germline V lookup: CDR1 LGHDT, CDR2 YNNKEL (reference sequence). CDR3 amino acids: CASSQETSGNTGELFF. CDR3 DNA sequence: TGTGCCAGCAGCCAAGAGACTAGCGGGAACACCGGGGAGCTGTTTTTT.

The gene calls are TRBV18 and TRBJ2-5, with no clear D. The CDR3 covers 13 residues. Germline CDR1 and CDR2: KGHSH and LQKENI. V lost 2 bases to trimming and J lost 5 bases, with 9 bases between them. CDR3 nucleotide sequence: TGTGCCAGCTCACCAGATTTAGTGGAGACCCAGTACTTC. Protein sequence: CASSPDLVETQYF.

V gene TRBV20-1 combines with J gene TRBJ2-7; D remains unclear. There are 10 residues in the CDR3. Trimming removed 5 bases from V and 6 bases from J, with 8 bases in between. CDR1 and CDR2 (germline): DFQATT, SNEGSKA (reference sequence). The CDR3 sequence: CSAQRVEQYF. The CDR3 DNA follows: TGCAGTGCTCAAAGGGTCGAGCAGTACTTC.

The V gene is TRBV5-1, the J gene TRBJ2-1, with D unclear. The CDR3 extends over 16 amino acids. Per the germline V gene, CDR1 is SGHRS and CDR2 is YFSETQ. V lost 0 bases and J lost 9, with 19 bases in between. In DNA form, the CDR3 reads TGCGCCAGCAGCTTGGCAGCGAGTTTTGGAAGTGGTGAGCAGTTCTTC. Translated, it gives CASSLAASFGSGEQFF.

The genes are TRBV27 and TRBJ2-1; no firm D call. The V and J ends lost 1 base and 0 bases respectively, with 13 bases between them. The CDR3 runs 17 residues. CDR1 and CDR2 (germline): MNHEY, SMNVEV (reference sequence). The CDR3 region is CASSLYAVSSSYNEQFF. DNA of the CDR3: TGTGCCAGCAGTTTATACGCGGTCTCGAGCTCCTACAATGAGCAGTTCTTC.

V usage is TRBV11-2 and J usage is TRBJ1-1; 9 bases match TRBD1. The germline gives CDR1 SGHAT, CDR2 FQNNGV. Trimming removed 5 bases from V and 1 base from J; junction bases left unmatched: 2. There are 14 residues in the CDR3. CDR3 protein: CASSVGQGNTEAFF. CDR3 DNA sequence: TGTGCCAGCAGCGTGGGACAGGGGAACACTGAAGCTTTCTTT.

J is TRBJ2-1 and V is TRBV11-2; D might be TRBD2 (5 bases). The germline CDR1 and CDR2 sequences are SGHAT and FQNNGV. V lost 4 bases and J lost 2, with 18 bases in between. This CDR3 is built from 17 residues. CDR3 DNA sequence: TGTGCCAGCAGCTCCCTAGCAGGACTGGAGACCTACAATGAGCAGTTCTTC. This sequence encodes CASSSLAGLETYNEQFF. Combining the CDR3 with reference TRBV11-2 and TRBJ2-1 gives the whole variable domain EAGVAQSPRYKIIEKRQSVAFWCNPISGHATLYWYQQILGQGPKLLIQFQNNGVVDDSQLPKDRFSAERLKGVDSTLKIQPAKLEDSAVYLCASSSLAGLETYNEQFFGPGTRLTVL.

V gene TRBV4-1 combines with J gene TRBJ2-1; 9 positions agree with TRBD2. The length of the CDR3 is 15 residues. The germline V gene has CDR1 MGHRA and CDR2 YSYEKL. Trimming took 4 bases from V and 9 from J; bases not matched to a gene: 10. The CDR3 sequence is CASSPGGGRAFEQFF. In DNA, the CDR3 is TGCGCCAGCAGCCCTGGGGGCGGGAGGGCTTTTGAGCAGTTCTTC.

The gene calls are TRBV9 and TRBJ1-1; 11 bases line up with TRBD1. The CDR3 has 16 residues. CDR1 and CDR2 (germline): SGDLS, YYNGEE. J gave up 1 base and V 4 bases, and 6 bases lay outside the gene matches. The chain's CDR3 is CASSLGTGGRNTEAFF. Written as DNA, the CDR3 is TGTGCCAGCAGCCTAGGGACAGGGGGTAGGAACACTGAAGCTTTCTTT.

This chain connects TRBV6-1 to TRBJ2-2; 9 bases align to TRBD2. V was clipped by 0 bases and J by 4 bases; unmatched bases: 6. The CDR3 spans 17 residues. Germline CDR1 MNHNS, CDR2 SASEGT. The DNA for the CDR3 is TGTGCCAGCAGTGAAGCTACTAGCGGGCCATTCACCGGGGAGCTGTTTTTT. Translation: CASSEATSGPFTGELFF.

This clone was observed once. This chain joins TRBV29-1 and TRBJ2-1; TRBD1 matches 7 bases. Germline V gene sequence: CDR1 SQVTM, CDR2 ANQGSEA. V lost 7 bases and J lost 7; bases outside the gene matches: 10. This CDR3 is built from 13 residues. In nucleotides, the CDR3 is TGCAGCGGCCGGACAGGAAGAACGAATGAGCAGTTCTTC. Residues: CSGRTGRTNEQFF.

This chain joins TRBV3-1 (or the pseudogene TRBV3-2) and TRBJ2-2, with D tentatively TRBD1 or TRBD2 (5 bases each). Germline CDR1 LGHDT, CDR2 YNNKEL (reference sequence). The length of the CDR3 is 15 residues. Trimming shortened V by 4 bases and J by 5 bases, and 14 bases separated the two germline ends. The CDR3 coding sequence is TGTGCCAGCAGCCTGCCTTGGGGGTTGACCGGGGAGCTGTTTTTT. Its translation is CASSLPWGLTGELFF.

This clone appeared once. The chain employs TRBV4-1 and TRBJ2-7; TRBD1 aligns across 7 bases. V dropped 1 base and J dropped 5; count of bases not matched to a gene: 5. The CDR3 contains 14 residues. Germline-derived CDR1 and CDR2 are MGHRA and YSYEKL. CDR3 protein: CASSQVGGPHEQYF. DNA for the CDR3: TGCGCCAGCAGCCAAGTAGGGGGCCCCCACGAGCAGTACTTC.